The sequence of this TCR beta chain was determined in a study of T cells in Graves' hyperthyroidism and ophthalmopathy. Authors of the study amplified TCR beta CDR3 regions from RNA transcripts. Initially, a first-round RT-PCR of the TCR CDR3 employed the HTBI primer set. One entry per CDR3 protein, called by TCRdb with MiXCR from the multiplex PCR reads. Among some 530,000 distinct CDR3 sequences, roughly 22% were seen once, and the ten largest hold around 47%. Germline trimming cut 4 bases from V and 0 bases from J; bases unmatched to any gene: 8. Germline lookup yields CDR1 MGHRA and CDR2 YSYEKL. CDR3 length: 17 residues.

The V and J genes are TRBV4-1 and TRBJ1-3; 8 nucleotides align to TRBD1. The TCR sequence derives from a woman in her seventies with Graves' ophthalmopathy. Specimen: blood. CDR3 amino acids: CASSPSGGGSSGNTIYF. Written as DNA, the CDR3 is TGCGCCAGCAGCCCTTCAGGGGGCGGGAGCTCTGGAAACACCATATATTTT.